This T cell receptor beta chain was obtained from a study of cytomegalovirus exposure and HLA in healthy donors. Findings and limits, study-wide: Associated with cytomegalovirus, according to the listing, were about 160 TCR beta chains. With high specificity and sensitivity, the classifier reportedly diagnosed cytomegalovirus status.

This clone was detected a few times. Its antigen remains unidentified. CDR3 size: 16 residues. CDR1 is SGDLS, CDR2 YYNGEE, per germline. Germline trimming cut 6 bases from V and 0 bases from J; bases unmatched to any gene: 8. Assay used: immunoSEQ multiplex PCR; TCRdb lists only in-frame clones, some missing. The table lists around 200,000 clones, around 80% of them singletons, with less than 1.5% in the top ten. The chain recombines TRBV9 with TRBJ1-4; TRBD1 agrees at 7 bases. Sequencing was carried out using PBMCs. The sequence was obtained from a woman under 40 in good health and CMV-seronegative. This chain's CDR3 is CASTKGDSTTNEKLFF. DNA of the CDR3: TGTGCCAGCACCAAGGGGGACAGTACAACTAATGAAAAACTGTTTTTT.